This T cell receptor beta chain was found in a study of vaccination effects on CD4 cells after COVID-19. Germline CDR1 is SGHKS and CDR2 is YYEKEE (reference sequence). The V gene lost 0 bases and the J gene lost 1 base, with 8 bases spanning the gap. The CDR3 extends over 15 amino acids. After expansion with viral peptide pools in the ViraFEST assay, antigen-specific CD4+ T cells were sequenced. Scientists isolated CD4+ T cells after a roughly nine-day culture period ended. Vaccination of participants consisted of two doses of either the BNT162b2 or mRNA-1273 vaccine. Sequencing was performed with immunoSEQ multiplex PCR; in TCRdb, only in-frame clones are kept and a portion is missing. Found here are over 80,000 clones, over 75% of them singletons; the top ten hold 1.1%. This clone was found a few times. What it binds is unknown.

The sample here was CD4+ T cells from PBMCs cultured with HCoV-OC43 spike peptides, taken after COVID-19 vaccination. As to subset: HCoV-OC43 spike overlapping peptide pool stimulation. The receptor was derived from a human donor who received a COVID-19 vaccine. The J gene is TRBJ1-3, the V gene TRBV5-5, with D unresolved. The CDR3 sequence is CASSLEAESGNTIYF. CDR3 in DNA: TGTGCCAGCAGCTTGGAAGCAGAATCTGGAAACACCATATATTTT.